The text below deals with one T cell receptor (beta chain). Its target is not known. The data derive from a study of response to subunit inactivated influenza vaccine. The V and J ends lost 3 bases and 7 bases respectively, with 6 bases between them. The CDR3 has 11 residues. Each CDR3 protein gets one entry after TCRdb re-called the RT-PCR reads with MiXCR. Of about 700,000 distinct CDR3 sequences listed, less than 20% are singletons. Study conclusions and caveats: Authors suggested each seasonal influenza vaccination recruits few new T cells.

V usage is TRBV12-3 or TRBV12-4 and J usage is TRBJ2-5; D gene ambiguous. The clonotype comes from a man aged 50 to 59 who received an inactivated influenza vaccine. Here the sequenced sample was PBMCs from blood, taken roughly 13 days after vaccination. This CDR3 reads CASSFTGTQYF. DNA of the CDR3: TGTGCCAGCAGTTTTACCGGGACCCAGTACTTC.